What follows describes a single TCR beta chain. Its antigen is unidentified. The source material, RNA transcripts, was used to amplify TCR beta CDR3 regions. HTBI primers were employed in a first-round RT-PCR of the TCR CDR3. TCRdb redid the calling of the multiplex PCR reads with MiXCR, one entry per CDR3 protein. The repertoire includes about 350,000 distinct CDR3 sequences, 15% to 20% of them detected once, and 15% to 17% sits in the top ten. The data were taken from a study of T cells in Graves' hyperthyroidism and ophthalmopathy. General study points: Clonotypes that were expanded in thyroid above 0.001 mostly appeared in blood too.

The V end was cut by 4 bases, the J end by 2 bases, with 8 bases between. The CDR3 loop spans 13 amino acids. Germline CDR1 reads LNHNV; CDR2 reads YYDKDF (reference sequence). V gene TRBV15 combines with J gene TRBJ2-5; the D is unclear. This receptor was identified in a middle-aged woman with Graves' ophthalmopathy. Sequences were obtained from blood. The CDR3 is CATSNAQQETQYF. As DNA, the CDR3 is TGTGCCACCAGCAACGCCCAGCAAGAGACCCAGTACTTC. Drawing the rest from reference TRBV15 and TRBJ2-5, the complete variable domain is DAMVIQNPRYQVTQFGKPVTLSCSQTLNHNVMYWYQQKSSQAPKLLFHYYDKDFNNEADTPDNFQSRRPNTSFCFLDIRSPGLGDTAMYLCATSNAQQETQYFGPGTRLLVL.